This TCR beta chain was recovered during a study of long-term antiretroviral therapy in people with HIV. Worth noting for this clone: No antigen is known for it.

At the survey level, the v3.0 immunoSEQ assay was run. Sequencing was performed with immunoSEQ multiplex PCR; in TCRdb, only in-frame clones are kept and a portion is missing. The sample records over 15,000 clones, around 84% being singletons. General observations from the study: Clones that had undergone expansion before ART dominated the repertoire at all time points. HIV repertoires had narrower CDR3 length ranges than controls.

The CDR3 runs to 11 residues. Per germline, CDR1 SGHVS and CDR2 FQNEAQ. V was shortened by 3 bases and J by 6 bases, with 6 bases between the two germline ends. The receptor's source is a man aged 18 to 30 with HIV. The rearrangement uses TRBV7-8 and TRBJ2-7; D remains ambiguous. Sequenced here: unsorted PBMCs, sampled 0.1 years before starting antiretroviral therapy. The CDR3: CASSFASEQYF. In DNA, the CDR3 is TGTGCCAGCAGCTTCGCATCCGAGCAGTACTTC. Full variable domain (remainder filled in from reference TRBV7-8 and TRBJ2-7): GAGVSQSPRYKVAKRGQDVALRCDPISGHVSLFWYQQALGQGPEFLTYFQNEAQLDKSGLPSDRFFAERPEGSVSTLKIQRTQQEDSAVYLCASSFASEQYFGPGTRLTVT.